Only a few counts were recorded for the clone carrying this TCR beta chain. Libraries were prepared by immunoSEQ multiplex PCR; TCRdb keeps only in-frame clonotypes and omits some of them. The sample yields about 120,000 clones, 84% seen once. Two consecutive negative NP/OP PCR tests, clearance, or resolved symptoms defined Cohort 3 recovery. The data belong to a study of blood T cell repertoires in COVID-19. Germline V lookup: CDR1 SGHTA, CDR2 FQGNSA. The ends lost 2 bases at V and 4 bases at J; junction bases unmatched: 6. The CDR3 length is 17 residues. The sample consisted of PBMCs or T cells enriched from blood (not recorded which). The source of this sequence is a woman in her thirties who had recovered from COVID-19. The chain uses TRBV7-2 and TRBJ2-3, with 13 bases fitting TRBD2. The CDR3 nucleotides read TGTGCCAGCAGCTTACGAGGGACTAGCGGGGTCGCAGATACGCAGTATTTT. This encodes CASSLRGTSGVADTQYF.